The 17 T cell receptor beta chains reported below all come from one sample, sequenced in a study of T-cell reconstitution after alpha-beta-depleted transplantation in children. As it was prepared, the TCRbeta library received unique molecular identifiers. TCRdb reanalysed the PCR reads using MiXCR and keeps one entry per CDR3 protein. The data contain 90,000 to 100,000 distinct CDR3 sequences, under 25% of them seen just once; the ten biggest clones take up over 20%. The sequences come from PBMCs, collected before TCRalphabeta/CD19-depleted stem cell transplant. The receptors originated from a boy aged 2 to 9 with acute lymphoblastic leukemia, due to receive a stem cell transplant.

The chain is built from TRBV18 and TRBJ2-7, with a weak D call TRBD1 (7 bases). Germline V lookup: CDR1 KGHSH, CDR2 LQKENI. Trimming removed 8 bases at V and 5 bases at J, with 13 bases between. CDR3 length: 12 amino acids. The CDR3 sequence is CASEGGGDEQYF. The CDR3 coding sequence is TGTGCCAGCGAAGGAGGGGGCGACGAGCAGTACTTC.

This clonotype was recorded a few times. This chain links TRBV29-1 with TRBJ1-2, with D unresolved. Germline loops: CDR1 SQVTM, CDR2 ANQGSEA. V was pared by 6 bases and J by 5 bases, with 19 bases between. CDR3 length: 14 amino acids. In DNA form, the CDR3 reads TGCAGCGTCCTTTTCGCAGGTGGTGGGTATGGCTACACCTTC. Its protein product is CSVLFAGGGYGYTF.

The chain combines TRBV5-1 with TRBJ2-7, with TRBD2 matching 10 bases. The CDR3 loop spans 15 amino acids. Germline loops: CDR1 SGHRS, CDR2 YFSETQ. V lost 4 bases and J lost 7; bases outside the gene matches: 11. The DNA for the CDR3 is TGCGCCAGCAGCGACAGGACTAGCGGAGGGGCTGAGCAGTACTTC. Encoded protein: CASSDRTSGGAEQYF.

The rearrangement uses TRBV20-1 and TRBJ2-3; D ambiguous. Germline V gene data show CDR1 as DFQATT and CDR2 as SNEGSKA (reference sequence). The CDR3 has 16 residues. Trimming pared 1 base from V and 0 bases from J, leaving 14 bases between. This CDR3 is CSARVGSPISTDTQYF. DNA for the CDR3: TGCAGTGCTAGAGTCGGTAGTCCGATTAGCACAGATACGCAGTATTTT.

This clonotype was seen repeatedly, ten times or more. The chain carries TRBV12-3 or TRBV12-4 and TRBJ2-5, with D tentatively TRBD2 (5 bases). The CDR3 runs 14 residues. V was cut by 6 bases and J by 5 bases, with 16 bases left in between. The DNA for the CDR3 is TGTGCCAGCAGCCGTGGAGGCACTGCTGAGACCCAGTACTTC. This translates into CASSRGGTAETQYF.

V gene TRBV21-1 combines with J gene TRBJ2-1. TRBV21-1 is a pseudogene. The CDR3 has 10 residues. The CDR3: CATLLVRRFF. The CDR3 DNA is TGTGCCACCTTGTTAGTAAGGCGGTTCTTC.

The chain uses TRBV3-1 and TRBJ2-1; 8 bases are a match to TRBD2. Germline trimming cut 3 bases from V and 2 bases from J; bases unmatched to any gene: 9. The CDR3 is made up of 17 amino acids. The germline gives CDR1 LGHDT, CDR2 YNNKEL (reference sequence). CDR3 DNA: TGTGCCAGCAGCCAGGTGCTCCTAGCGGGTCCCTACAATGAGCAGTTCTTC. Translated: CASSQVLLAGPYNEQFF.

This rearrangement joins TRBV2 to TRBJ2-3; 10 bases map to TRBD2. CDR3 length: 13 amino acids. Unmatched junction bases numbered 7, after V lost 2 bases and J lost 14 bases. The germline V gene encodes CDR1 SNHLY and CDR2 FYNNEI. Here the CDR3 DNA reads TGTGCCAGCAGTGAAAACGGACTAGCGGAGACGTATTTT. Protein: CASSENGLAETYF.

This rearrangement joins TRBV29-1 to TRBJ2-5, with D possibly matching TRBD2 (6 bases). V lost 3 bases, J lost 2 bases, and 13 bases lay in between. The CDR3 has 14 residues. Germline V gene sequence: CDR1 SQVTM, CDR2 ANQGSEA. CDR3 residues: CSVERGSEQETQYF. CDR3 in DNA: TGCAGCGTTGAGCGGGGCTCGGAGCAAGAGACCCAGTACTTC.

CDR3 in DNA: TGTGCCAGCAGTGAATCTCGGGACACTGAAGCTTTCTTT. Protein product: CASSESRDTEAFF. V usage is TRBV25-1 and J usage is TRBJ1-1; D call uncertain. Germline V lookup: CDR1 MGHDK, CDR2 SYGVNS. V dropped 1 base and J dropped 3 bases, with 6 bases sitting between them. The CDR3 is 13 residues long.

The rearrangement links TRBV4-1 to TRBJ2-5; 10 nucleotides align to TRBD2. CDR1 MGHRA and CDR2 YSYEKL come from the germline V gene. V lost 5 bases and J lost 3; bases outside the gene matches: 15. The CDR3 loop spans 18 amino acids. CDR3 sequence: CASSKRRTSGEKKETQYF. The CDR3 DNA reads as TGCGCCAGCAGCAAAAGGCGGACTAGCGGAGAGAAAAAAGAGACCCAGTACTTC.

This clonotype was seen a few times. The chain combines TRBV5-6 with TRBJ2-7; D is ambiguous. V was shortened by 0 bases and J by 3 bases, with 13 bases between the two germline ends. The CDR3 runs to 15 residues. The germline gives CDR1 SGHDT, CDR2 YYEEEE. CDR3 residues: CASSLGMGTIYEQYF. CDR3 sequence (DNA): TGTGCCAGCAGCTTGGGGATGGGAACGATCTACGAGCAGTACTTC.

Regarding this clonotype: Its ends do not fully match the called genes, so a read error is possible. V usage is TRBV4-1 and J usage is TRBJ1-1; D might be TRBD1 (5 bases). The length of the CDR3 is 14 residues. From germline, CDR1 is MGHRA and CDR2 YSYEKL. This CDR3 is CASSYGGAGYAEAF. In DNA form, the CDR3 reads TGCGCCAGCAGCTATGGAGGGGCCGGCTACGCTGAAGCTTTT.

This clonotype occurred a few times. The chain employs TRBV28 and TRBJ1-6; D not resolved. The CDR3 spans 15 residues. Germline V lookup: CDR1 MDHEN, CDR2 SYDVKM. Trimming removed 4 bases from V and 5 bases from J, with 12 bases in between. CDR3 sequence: CASSWGGRHNSPLHF. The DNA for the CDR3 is TGTGCCAGCAGTTGGGGAGGCAGACATAATTCACCCCTCCACTTT.

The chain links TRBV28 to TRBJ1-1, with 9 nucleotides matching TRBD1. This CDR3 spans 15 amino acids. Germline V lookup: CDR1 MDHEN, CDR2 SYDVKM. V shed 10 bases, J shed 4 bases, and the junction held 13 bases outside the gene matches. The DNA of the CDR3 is TGTGCCACCCACAGGGGGCGCTTATTAGGCACTGAAGCTTTCTTT. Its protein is CATHRGRLLGTEAFF.

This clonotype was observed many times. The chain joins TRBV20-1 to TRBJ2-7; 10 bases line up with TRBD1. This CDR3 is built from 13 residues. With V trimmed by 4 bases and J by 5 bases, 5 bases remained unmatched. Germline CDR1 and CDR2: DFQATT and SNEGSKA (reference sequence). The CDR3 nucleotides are TGCAGTGCTAACCCCGGGACAGGGGACGAGCAGTACTTC. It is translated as CSANPGTGDEQYF.

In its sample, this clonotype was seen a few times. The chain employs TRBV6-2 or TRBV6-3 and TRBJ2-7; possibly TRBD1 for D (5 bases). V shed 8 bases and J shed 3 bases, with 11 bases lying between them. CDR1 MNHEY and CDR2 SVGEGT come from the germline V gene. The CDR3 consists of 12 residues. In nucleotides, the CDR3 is TGTGCCAGCTCTGACAGAAACTACGAGCAGTACTTC. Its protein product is CASSDRNYEQYF.